Detailed here is one TCR beta chain. The record originates from a study of blood T cell repertoires in COVID-19. As for the study in general: From the United States, Italy and Spain came samples of acute and convalescent COVID-19. From T cells, B-cell-depleted T cells, or PBMCs came the material, which was cDNA or gDNA.

The CDR3 has 16 residues. Germline CDR1 and CDR2: MNHNS and SASEGT. V shed 2 bases, J shed 2 bases, and the junction held 4 bases outside the gene matches. Authors' analysis steps: Researchers report that nucleated cell counts were estimated from reference gene primer amplification. The method was immunoSEQ multiplex PCR; TCRdb's version includes in-frame clones alone and lacks a portion of them. Clone size and the V and J calls come from that table; the DNA yielded D and trimming. The top ten hold about 27% of the sample, which has over 200,000 clones, roughly 84% seen once. V and J are TRBV6-1 and TRBJ2-3, with 10 bases fitting TRBD2. The clonotype originates from a man in his forties with acute or convalescent COVID-19. The sample taken for sequencing was peripheral blood. The CDR3 DNA sequence: TGTGCCAGCAGTGAAATCCTAGCGGGAGCCACAGATACGCAGTATTTT. Translated: CASSEILAGATDTQYF.